Listed here is a single TCR beta chain. Its antigen specificity is not known. Base qualities are missing; no much larger clone stands one base away. The sample is drawn from a study of blood T cell repertoires in COVID-19 (dated by TCRdb to about 2020). Notes on the research overall: The collaborator samples originated in the United States, Italy and Spain and spanned the acute and convalescent phases of COVID-19. The material from the prospective study consisted of cDNA or gDNA derived from T cells, B-cell-depleted T cells, or PBMCs. The dataset comprised deeply sampled blood TCRbeta repertoires from subjects exposed to, actively infected with, or recovered from COVID-19. The repertoires were made available in a free public database intended to serve as a resource for research on the immune response to SARS-CoV-2. The samples were drawn from two sources: the first 160 participants of the ongoing ImmuneRACE study, and 1,000 to 1,500 subjects contributed by 6 global collaborators. Sample metadata almost always included a de-identified subject ID, COVID-19 status, age in years and sex. Where available, HLA class I and class II types were taken from metadata supplied by the sample provider and were not determined by assay-based typing. What the authors observed across the whole study: How much clinical and demographic metadata was included differed by source and by participant, and the metadata was provided uncurated.

One collaborating source in Seattle enrolled patients during active infection and followed them longitudinally through the course of disease. Each collaborating institution followed its own protocols to collect whole blood in K2EDTA tubes. For TCRbeta analysis, collaborators shipped samples in one of three forms: frozen whole blood, isolated PBMCs, or DNA extracted from either of those sample types. The germline V gene provides CDR1 SGHRS and CDR2 YFSETQ. V gives up 2 bases and J gives up 8 bases, and the segment between their germline ends measures 13 bases. Inclusive of the bounding cysteine and phenylalanine, the CDR3 is 14 residues long. Left in the record is the CDR3 DNA by itself, 42 bases read in frame from the first base. TCRbeta CDR3 regions were amplified from genomic DNA using the immunoSEQ Assay, a bias-controlled multiplex PCR. Per the source publication's procedure: Nucleated cell counts per sample were estimated from amplification of reference gene primers within the assay. To quantify the absolute abundance of each unique TCRbeta CDR3 rearrangement, sequence reads were collapsed and filtered. Productive Simpson clonality was computed per sample as the square root of Simpson's diversity index over productive rearrangements. TCRdb mirrors the immuneACCESS table, restricted to in-frame sequences. Some clones are absent from its copies; in checked studies, under half trace to an unresolved V gene, and the reason for the others is unknown. Clone size and the V and J calls come from that table; the DNA yielded D and trimming. The sample table holds about 300,000 clones, of which nearly 90% were seen once. The ten largest clones represent over 1.5% of the sample.

The sequence joins TRBV5-1 to TRBJ1-4; the D gene is possibly TRBD1, with 6 bases matching. The sequencing sample was made of peripheral blood. The clonotype comes from a woman under 40 with COVID-19, enrolled during active disease. The DNA sequence is given as TGCGCCAGCAGCTTAGGACAGAGGCAAGAAAAACTGTTTTTT. Its protein is CASSLGQRQEKLFF.